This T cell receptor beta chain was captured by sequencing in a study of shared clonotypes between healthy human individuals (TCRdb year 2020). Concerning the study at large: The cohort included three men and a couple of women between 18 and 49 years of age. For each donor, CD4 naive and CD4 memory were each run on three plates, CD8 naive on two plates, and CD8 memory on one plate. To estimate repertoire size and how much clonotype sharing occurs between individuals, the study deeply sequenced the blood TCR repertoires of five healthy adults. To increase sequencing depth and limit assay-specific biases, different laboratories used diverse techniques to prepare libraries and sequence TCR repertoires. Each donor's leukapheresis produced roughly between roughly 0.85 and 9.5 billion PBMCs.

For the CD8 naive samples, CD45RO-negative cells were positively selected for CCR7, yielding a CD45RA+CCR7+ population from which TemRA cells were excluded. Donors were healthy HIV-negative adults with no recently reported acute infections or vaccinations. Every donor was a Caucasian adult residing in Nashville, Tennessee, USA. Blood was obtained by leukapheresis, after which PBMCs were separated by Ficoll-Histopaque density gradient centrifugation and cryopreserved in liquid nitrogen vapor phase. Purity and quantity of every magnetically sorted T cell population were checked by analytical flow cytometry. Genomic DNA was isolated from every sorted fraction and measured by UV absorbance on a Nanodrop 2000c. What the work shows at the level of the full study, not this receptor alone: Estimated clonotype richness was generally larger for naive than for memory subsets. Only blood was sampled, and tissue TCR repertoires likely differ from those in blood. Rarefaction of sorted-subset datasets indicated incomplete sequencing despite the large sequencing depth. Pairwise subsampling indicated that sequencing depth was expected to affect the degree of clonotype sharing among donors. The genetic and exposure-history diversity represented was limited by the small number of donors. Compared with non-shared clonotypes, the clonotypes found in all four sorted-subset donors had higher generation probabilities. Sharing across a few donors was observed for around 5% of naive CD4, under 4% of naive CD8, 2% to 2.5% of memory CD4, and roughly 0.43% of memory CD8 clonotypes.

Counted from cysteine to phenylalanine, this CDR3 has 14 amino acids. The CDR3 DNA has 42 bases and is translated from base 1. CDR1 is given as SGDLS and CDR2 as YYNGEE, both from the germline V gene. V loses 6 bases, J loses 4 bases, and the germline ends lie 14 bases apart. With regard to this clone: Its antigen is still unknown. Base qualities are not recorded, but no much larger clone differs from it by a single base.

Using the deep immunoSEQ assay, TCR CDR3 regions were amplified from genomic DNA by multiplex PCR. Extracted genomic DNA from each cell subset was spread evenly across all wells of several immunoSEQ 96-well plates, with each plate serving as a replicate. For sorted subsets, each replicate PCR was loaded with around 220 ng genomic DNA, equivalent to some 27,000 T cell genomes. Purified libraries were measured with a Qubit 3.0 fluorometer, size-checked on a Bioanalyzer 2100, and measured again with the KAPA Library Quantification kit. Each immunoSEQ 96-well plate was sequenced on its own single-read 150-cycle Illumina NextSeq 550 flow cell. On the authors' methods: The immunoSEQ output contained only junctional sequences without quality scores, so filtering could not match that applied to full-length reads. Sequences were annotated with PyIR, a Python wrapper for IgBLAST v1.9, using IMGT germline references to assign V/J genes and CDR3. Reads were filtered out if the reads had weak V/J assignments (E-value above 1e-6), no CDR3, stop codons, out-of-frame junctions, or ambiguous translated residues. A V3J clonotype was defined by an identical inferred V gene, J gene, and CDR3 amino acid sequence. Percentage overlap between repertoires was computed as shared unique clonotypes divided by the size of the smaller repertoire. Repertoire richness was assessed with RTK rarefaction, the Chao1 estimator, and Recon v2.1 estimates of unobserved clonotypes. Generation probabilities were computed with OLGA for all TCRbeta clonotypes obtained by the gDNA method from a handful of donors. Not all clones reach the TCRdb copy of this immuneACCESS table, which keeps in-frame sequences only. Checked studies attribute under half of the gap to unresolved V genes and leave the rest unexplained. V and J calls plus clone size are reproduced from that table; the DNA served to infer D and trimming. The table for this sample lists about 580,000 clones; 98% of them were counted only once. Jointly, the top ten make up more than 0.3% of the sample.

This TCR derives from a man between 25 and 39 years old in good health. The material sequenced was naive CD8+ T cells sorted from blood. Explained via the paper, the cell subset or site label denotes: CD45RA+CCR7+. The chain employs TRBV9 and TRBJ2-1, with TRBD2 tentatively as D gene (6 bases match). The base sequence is TGTGCCAGCAACCAGGGAGCGGGTTACAATGAGCAGTTCTTC. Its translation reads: CASNQGAGYNEQFF.